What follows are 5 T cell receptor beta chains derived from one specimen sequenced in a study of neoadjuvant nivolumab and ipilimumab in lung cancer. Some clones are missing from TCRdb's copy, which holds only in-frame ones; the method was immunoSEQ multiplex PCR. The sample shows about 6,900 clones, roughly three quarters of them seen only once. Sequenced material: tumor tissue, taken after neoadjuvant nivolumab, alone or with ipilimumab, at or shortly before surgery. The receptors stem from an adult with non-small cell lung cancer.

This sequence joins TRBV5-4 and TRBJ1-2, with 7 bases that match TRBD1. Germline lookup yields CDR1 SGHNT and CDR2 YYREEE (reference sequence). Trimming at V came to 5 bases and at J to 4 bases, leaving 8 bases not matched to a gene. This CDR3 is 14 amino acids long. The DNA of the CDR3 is TGTGCCAGCAGATATTGGGCAGGGGGCTATGGCTACACCTTC. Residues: CASRYWAGGYGYTF. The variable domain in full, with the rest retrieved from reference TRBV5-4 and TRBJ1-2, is ETGVTQSPTHLIKTRGQQVTLRCSSQSGHNTVSWYQQALGQGPQFIFQYYREEENGRGNFPPRFSGLQFPNYSSELNVNALELDDSALYLCASRYWAGGYGYTFGSGTRLTVV.

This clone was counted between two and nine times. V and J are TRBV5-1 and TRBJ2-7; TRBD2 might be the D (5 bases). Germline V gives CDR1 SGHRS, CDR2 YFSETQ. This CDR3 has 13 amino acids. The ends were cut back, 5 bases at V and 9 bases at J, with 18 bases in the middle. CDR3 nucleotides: TGCGCCAGCAGGCGCGGAGGTGCTCCCGTGCAGTACTTC. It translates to CASRRGGAPVQYF.

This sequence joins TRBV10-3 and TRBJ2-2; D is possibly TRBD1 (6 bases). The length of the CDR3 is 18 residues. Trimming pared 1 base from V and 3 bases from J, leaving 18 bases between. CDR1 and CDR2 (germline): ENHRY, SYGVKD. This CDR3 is CAISEFRTGHGDTGELFF. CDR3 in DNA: TGTGCCATCAGTGAGTTCAGAACAGGGCACGGAGACACCGGGGAGCTGTTTTTT.

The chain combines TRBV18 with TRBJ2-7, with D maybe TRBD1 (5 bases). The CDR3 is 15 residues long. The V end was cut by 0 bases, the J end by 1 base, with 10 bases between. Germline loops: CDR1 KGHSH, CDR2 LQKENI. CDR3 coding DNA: TGTGCCAGCTCACCACCTGTGGCAGGGTCCTACGAGCAGTACTTC. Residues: CASSPPVAGSYEQYF.

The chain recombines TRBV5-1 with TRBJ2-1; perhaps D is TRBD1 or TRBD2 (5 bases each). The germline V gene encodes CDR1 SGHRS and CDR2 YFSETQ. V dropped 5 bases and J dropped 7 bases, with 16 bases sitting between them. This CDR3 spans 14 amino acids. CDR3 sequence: CASSQGSWGNEQFF. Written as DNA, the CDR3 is TGCGCCAGCAGTCAAGGGAGCTGGGGGAATGAGCAGTTCTTC.